This paragraph reports one T cell receptor beta chain. Its antigen is unknown. No per-base quality is available; no much larger clone lies one base away. This sample was taken from a study of cytomegalovirus exposure and HLA in healthy donors (dated by TCRdb to 2017 to 2019). With regard to the full study: In an earlier analysis of fewer than 750 of the donors, 276 Gb of sequence data and 100 million or so unique TCR beta sequences from about 180 million T cells were reported. The study aimed to test whether signatures of past pathogen exposure could be identified by cataloging public T cell receptors. On average, roughly 250,000 unique TCR beta nucleotide sequences were sequenced per donor among some 420 genotyped donors of the cohort, with 15% to 20% of those sequences being non-productive. A later analysis re-analyzed previously published TCR beta repertoires from approximately 670 donors and added high-resolution HLA genotyping to study TCR occurrence patterns. The genetic ancestry cluster associated with self-reported Caucasian donors included over 65% of the 398 genotyped donors. The number of donors typed differed by locus, with roughly 629-640 for A, B, C, DRB1 and DQB1, roughly 520 for DQA1, 606 for DPA1, and approximately 470 for DPB1. An earlier analysis of about 600 of the donors used high-throughput TCR beta sequencing to judge whether each TCR beta V gene segment behaved as functional or pseudogenic. Using immunosequencing, the study profiled T cell repertoires from around 680 subjects and related those repertoires to cytomegalovirus serostatus. All discovery cohort repertoires had been generated using a single sequencing platform. To predict cytomegalovirus infection status, the study brought together high-throughput TCR immunosequencing, statistical association of individual TCRs with disease status, and machine learning. A later genetic analysis used genome-wide SNP genotypes for about 55% of the 666 donors, treating that subset as a discovery cohort. Roughly 5 DR-DQ haplotypes were treated as single units for association and clustering because of strong linkage in the cohort. Rather than using new phenotypic data, the later analysis identified candidate immune exposures from TCR beta sequences and from how often those sequences occurred across donors. An early release that covered fewer than 750 HLA-typed donors contained 250 to 350 gigabases of sequencing data and tens of millions of unique TCR sequences. Along with the approximately 670-subject first cohort, a separate validation cohort of over a hundred different subjects was used. HLA typing included class I and class II loci at four-digit resolution. Donor age, sex, ethnicity and CMV serostatus were collected together with the repertoire data.

The full study reports these points: Because HLA typing was unavailable for some donors at each locus, only the typed subset was used in association tests. The authors suggested that the approach could potentially be generalized to other disease states and immunological phenotypes. The presence/absence analyses assumed that sequencing depth was roughly uniform across donors, and that assumption may not be true. Some IMGT-functional V segments, including TRBV6-2 and TRBV6-3, could not be told apart with the 87-base-pair reads, so those segments were excluded. According to a later genetic analysis, donors in an Asian-associated ancestry cluster had fewer N-insertions in productive TCRs than the roughly 700-donor mean. The classifier was reported to diagnose cytomegalovirus status with high specificity and sensitivity in both the original cohort and the validation cohort. Compared with equally common non-associated chains, HLA-associated TCR beta chains in a later analysis were more clonally expanded and had lower generation probabilities. Approximately 16 rarely observed V segments, including chromosome 9 orphons, were excluded from the earlier analysis of approximately 500 of the donors because counts were too low. A cluster of highly shared sequence variants was judged likely to represent a technical artifact of the sequencing pipeline. Most CMV-associated TCR beta chains appeared to be HLA-restricted in a later analysis, and the HLA associations seemed to be driven largely by CMV exposure. At a false discovery rate of 0.05, a later analysis linked about 16,000 TCR beta sequences to specific HLA alleles. In a later analysis, the rate of TCR association differed among HLA loci, with DRB1 alleles having the most associated TCRs and HLA-C alleles having the fewest. Most TCR sequences were seen in very few donors, while some public TCRs were found in many individuals. An association between a missense DCLRE1C variant and V-gene and J-gene trimming of TCR beta chains was found in a later genetic analysis and replicated in an independent cohort. The only immune exposure information available for the cohort was CMV serostatus. Linkage disequilibrium might explain the correlated functional status among segregating V segments, but an unknown experimental factor could not be excluded. The study listed 150 to 200 TCR beta chains as associated with cytomegalovirus. In vitro tests confirmed that a few of the cytomegalovirus-associated TCR beta chains recognize cytomegalovirus antigens. Several of the top co-occurrence clusters appeared to be linked to parvovirus B19, influenza, CMV and Epstein-Barr virus, according to a later analysis. The cohort was sequenced for TCR beta chains only, and without alpha or paired-chain data the features that could be detected were limited. A further reported finding was that TCR beta sequences accurately predicted the HLA-A and HLA-B alleles for most subjects in the first cohort. Broadly in line with IMGT annotations, most TCR beta V segments showed up in productive rearrangements about 87% or about 30% of the time in an earlier analysis of a few hundred of the donors. When HLA alleles, especially DR and DQ, strongly co-occurred, attributing TCR associations to individual alleles was difficult.

The cohort consisted of 670 or so healthy bone marrow donors. At the time of sampling, every cohort member was nominally healthy, though immune exposures that went unrecorded were likely present. The donor was CMV seronegative and belonged to the group of over 350 seronegative cohort members. A peripheral blood sample was provided by each donor, and peripheral blood mononuclear cells were used for TCR beta sequencing. The Qiagen DNeasy Blood Extraction Kit was used to extract genomic DNA from the blood cell samples. Unmatched junction bases come to 4, with V trimmed by 5 bases and J by 3 bases. The CDR3 holds 14 amino acids from the cysteine to the phenylalanine. Only the CDR3 portion is preserved as DNA: 42 bases, with reading frame beginning at the first base. CDR1 and CDR2 are read off the germline V gene (reference sequence) as LNHDA and SQIVND. The library relied on the immunoSEQ multiplex PCR assay. For the multiplex PCR, a mixture combining 60 forward primers for TCR Vbeta segments and 13 reverse primers for TCR Jbeta segments was used. The CDR3 region of rearranged TCR beta genes was amplified from genomic DNA by a multiplex PCR assay. Amplified TCR beta libraries were sequenced as 87-base-pair reads on the Illumina HiSeq System. Processing in the source paper ran as follows. Across the 500 to 850 repertoires, a later analysis counted 78 million or so unique TCR beta chains, around 11 million of which were shared by at least two donors. A nearest-neighbor algorithm error-corrected the raw reads and collapsed the reads into unique sequences, merging closely related sequences to remove PCR and sequencing errors. To assign V, D and J gene segments, CDR3 sequences were aligned to IMGT reference sequences. For a sequence to be retained, at least a six-nucleotide match to both a V gene segment and a J gene segment was required. A rearrangement counted as productive if the CDR3 had no stop codons and remained in frame with V and J, and every other rearrangement counted as non-productive. Following IMGT convention, CDR3 was defined as the stretch from the second conserved V-encoded cysteine up to the conserved J-encoded phenylalanine. Sequences without an unambiguous match to a single V gene segment were excluded from the earlier analysis of about 630 of the donors. In an earlier analysis of a few hundred of the donors, V segments were called functional above 56.7% productive rearrangements and were called segregating when the between-donor standard deviation exceeded 5%. A statistical classification framework was developed to diagnose cytomegalovirus status using the catalog of TCR beta chain sequences. A later analysis assigned V and J genes by comparing TCR nucleotide sequences with IMGT/GENE-DB human TR gene sequences. The TCRdist pipeline was used in a later analysis to assign CDR3 sequences and most-parsimonious VDJ recombination scenarios. A later analysis defined each TCR beta chain by its CDR3 amino acid sequence plus V-gene family, and excluded reads lacking a unique V-gene family. In a later analysis, 450 to 600 highly shared, low-generation-probability nucleotide sequences were removed to address suspected cross-contamination and a sequencing artifact. In a later analysis, a clonal expansion index for each public chain was calculated from normalized within-repertoire ranks of inferred template counts. In a later analysis, generation probabilities were computed using a VDJ recombination model fitted to out-of-frame rearrangements, and the results were checked against IGoR. In a later analysis, hypergeometric tests were used to score TCR-TCR, TCR-HLA and TCR-CMV co-occurrence, with a repertoire-size bias correction applied to TCR pairs. False discovery rates were estimated in a later analysis by permuting HLA or CMV assignments 20 times. In a later analysis, co-occurring TCRs were grouped with DBSCAN, and TCRdist sequence similarity was added when clustering was performed within HLA-allele-positive subsets. For co-occurrence clustering, repertoires with fewer than 30,000 or more than 120,000 public chains were excluded, along with about five repertoires with anomalous nucleotide sharing. The immuneACCESS repertoire file appears here via TCRdb, limited to in-frame rearrangements. These files lack a portion of the clones; in checked studies, under half of the deficit traces to unresolved V genes, and the cause of the others is not known. V and J calls and clone size are those listed in that table; D and trimming were worked out from the DNA. Present in this sample are about 130,000 clones, roughly three quarters of which were seen just once. The ten biggest clones cover around 2.2% of the sample.

The material sequenced was PBMCs. This TCR was recovered from a man aged 30 to 45 in good health and CMV-seronegative. The V and J genes are TRBV19 and TRBJ1-5, with 7 middle bases fitting TRBD1. CDR3 protein: CASSDGTVNQPQHF. At the DNA level, the sequence is TGTGCCAGTAGTGACGGGACAGTCAATCAGCCCCAGCATTTT.